This entry describes one TCR beta chain. Its antigen has not been determined. No clone much larger than this one lies a single base away; base qualities are absent. The CDR3 measures 12 amino acids from cysteine to phenylalanine. The DNA shown is the 36-base CDR3, in frame from base 1. CDR1 KGHDR and CDR2 SFDVKD were looked up in the germline V gene. V was cut back by 0 bases and J by 7 bases, leaving a gap of 6 bases between them. This entry is derived from a study of human T cells and chemical hapten exposure (dated by TCRdb to about 2021). As for the study more broadly: For sensitization, 2% DPC in acetone was applied to a roughly 2 cm by roughly 2 cm area of upper inner arm skin. Throughout the roughly 24-week study period, patients were also given weekly therapeutic DPC doses on the scalp. Patch tests used Finn chambers with 0.01% DPC on the upper back, scored after 6 days by International Contact Dermatitis Research Group standards. The mostly female patient cohort included alopecia areata with under or over 50% scalp involvement, alopecia totalis and alopecia universalis. Libraries were combined into a pool for sequencing, and differences in TCR yield between samples came mainly from small differences in library volumes within the pool. In alopecia patients, the study followed how the peripheral blood TCR repertoire changed in vivo over primary and secondary sensitization to diphenylcyclopropenone (DPC), a hapten. Blood samples were taken from patients before sensitization (week 0) and then at 2, 6 and about 24 weeks after DPC sensitization. Blood for TCR sequencing was provided by twenty-nine alopecia patients at one to four time points (pre-sensitization, 2, 6 and 24 weeks). On the study overall, not on this receptor specifically: Significantly more large CDR3 similarity clusters were formed by expanded TCRs than by pre-sensitization or healthy control sets, consistent with antigen-driven responses. No change with DPC sensitization was found in the number of TCRs above 1 in 1000 frequency, and no evidence of global repertoire structure alterations was found. After repeated subsampling, the strength of the expansion versus patch-test correlation and the threshold at which it became significant changed. All patients had alopecia, a presumed autoimmune disease, so their immune response might differ from that of healthy individuals. The number of PT1 expanded TCRs positively correlated with patch test score, significant at thresholds 8, 16 and 32 but not 4.

Preparation of the library involved RACE. These reads were obtained on a NextSeq 500. Library preparation attached unique molecular identifiers to individual cDNA molecules for quantitative, reproducible TCR counting. Both TCR alpha and TCR beta chains were sequenced from each blood RNA sample. Per the authors' processing: Samples had a median of about 96,000 TCRs, with a range from roughly 20,000 to 690,600. V, J and CDR3 annotation of the TCR reads was performed with the Decombinator software suite. For PS versus PT1 abundance plots, all samples were subsampled to the same number of TCRs (28,000). TCRs were defined as expanded if absent before sensitization and observed at least eight times at the 2-week time point. The public reads were reprocessed in TCRdb via fastp at Q25 and MiXCR, keeping in-frame beta chains. Each CDR3 protein appears once, grouped with its most common genes and DNA. Here the V and J calls rest on TCRdb's processing, not on the authors' analysis. The sample table shows just over 350,000 distinct CDR3 sequences, and about 6.9% are seen once. About 5% of the sample is held by the ten biggest clonotypes.

This specimen's time point label, interpreted: patch test 2, 6 weeks after DPC sensitization. In the paper's terms, the treatment or condition label means: therapeutic diphenylcyclopropenone sensitization with weekly scalp DPC. At each patch-test visit, blood was drawn before the patch test was applied. To be eligible, patients had to be aged 18 to 70, diagnosed with alopecia and judged suitable for DPC therapy, while pregnant patients were excluded. Unfractionated whole blood was collected in Tempus Blood RNA tubes, and total RNA was extracted from that blood. Sequencing used whole blood, obtained in connection with sensitization to the hapten diphenylcyclopropenone (DPC). The chain is encoded by TRBV24-1 joined to TRBJ2-7; the D gene assignment is perhaps TRBD1 or TRBD2, with each matching 5 bases. The origin of this receptor is a young woman with alopecia areata. Some clones in this sample may be carry-over from other donors' samples. The DNA is as follows: TGTGCCACCAGTGATTTGGGGGGAGAGCAGTACTTC. Translated, this gives CATSDLGGEQYF.